This TCR beta chain was recorded in a study of T-cell reconstitution after alpha-beta-depleted transplantation in children. Findings and caveats of the study: Approximately two months post-transplant, alpha-beta T cells reportedly originated from several hundred expanded graft clones. At one year after transplant, newly produced T cells mostly accounted for T-cell counts and diversity.

Remarks on this clonotype: Its antigen is as yet unknown.

Unique molecular identifiers were incorporated into the prepared TCRbeta library. TCRdb re-analysed the PCR reads in MiXCR, keeping a single row per CDR3 protein. In the table there are roughly 670,000 distinct CDR3 sequences, roughly 13% of which are singletons. This CDR3 has 15 residues. Germline V CDR1 and CDR2: MNHEY, SVGEGT. V dropped 7 bases and J dropped 2; count of bases not matched to a gene: 10. Sequenced material: PBMCs, taken before TCRalphabeta/CD19-depleted stem cell transplant. The chain joins TRBV6-2 or TRBV6-3 to TRBJ2-7; 8 positions match TRBD1. This TCR came from a girl aged 2 to 9 with congenital amegakaryocytic thrombocytopenia, due to receive a stem cell transplant. This CDR3 is CASIPSGGAPYEQYF. The CDR3 DNA follows: TGTGCCAGCATCCCCTCAGGGGGCGCCCCCTACGAGCAGTACTTC.